These 8 T cell receptor beta chains originate from one sample sequenced in a study of blood T cell repertoires in COVID-19. The protocol was immunoSEQ multiplex PCR, while the TCRdb copy is restricted to in-frame clones and leaves out a portion. Of 150,000 to 190,000 clones listed, around four fifths are singletons. The specimen was peripheral blood. The receptors were gathered from a woman aged 80 or older with acute or convalescent COVID-19.

This sequence joins TRBV12-3 or TRBV12-4 and TRBJ1-6; 8 nucleotides align to TRBD1. The J segment lost 10 bases and the V segment lost 6 bases, leaving 5 bases of the junction unmatched. The CDR3 loop spans 13 amino acids. The DNA of the CDR3 is TGTGCCAGCAGGGGACAGGCCGAATCACCCCTCCACTTT. Its translation is CASRGQAESPLHF.

The rearrangement links TRBV18 to TRBJ1-1; 8 nucleotides agree with TRBD1. This CDR3 spans 13 amino acids. After removal of 5 bases from V and 3 bases from J, the junction contained 2 bases not matched to a gene. Germline loops: CDR1 KGHSH, CDR2 LQKENI. For the CDR3, the DNA is TGTGCCAGCTCAACACAGGGGGACACTGAAGCTTTCTTT. Translation: CASSTQGDTEAFF.

This chain joins TRBV2 and TRBJ1-5, with TRBD1 matching 7 bases. The germline V gene has CDR1 SNHLY and CDR2 FYNNEI. V trimming: 4 bases; J trimming: 4 bases; junction bases outside the gene matches: 16. CDR3 length equals 18 residues. CDR3 residues: CASSVPGQAGGRNQPQHF. The CDR3, as DNA: TGTGCCAGCAGTGTCCCCGGACAGGCGGGTGGGAGGAATCAGCCCCAGCATTTT.

V is TRBV12-3 or TRBV12-4 and J is TRBJ2-1; the match to TRBD2 covers 10 bases. The trim removed 8 bases at V and 8 bases at J, leaving 6 bases unmatched. CDR3 length: 13 residues. The CDR3 DNA sequence: TGTGCCAGCGGCCTAGCGGGAGTCTATGAGCAGTTCTTC. Its protein is CASGLAGVYEQFF.

This clone showed up just a few times. The chain has TRBV5-1 and TRBJ1-2; tentative D call: TRBD1 (6 bases). There are 16 residues in the CDR3. The germline V gene has CDR1 SGHRS and CDR2 YFSETQ. The V end lost 3 bases, the J end lost 0 bases, and 15 bases lay between the germline ends. The CDR3 region is CASSSGQTTSNYGYTF. The CDR3 DNA follows: TGCGCCAGCAGCTCCGGACAGACCACCTCTAACTATGGCTACACCTTC.

This clone was detected a few times. The V gene is TRBV11-2, the J gene TRBJ2-7; D gene ambiguous. CDR1 is SGHAT and CDR2 is FQNNGV in the germline V gene. This CDR3 is built from 14 residues. V lost 5 bases and J lost 6, with 17 bases in between. The CDR3 coding sequence is TGTGCCAGCAGCGAAGAGGTGGTAGCCGGCGAGCAGTACTTC. It is translated as CASSEEVVAGEQYF.

This clone came up a few times. The chain recombines TRBV7-9 with TRBJ2-1; D gene unclear. This CDR3 spans 15 amino acids. Germline V gene lookup returns CDR1 SEHNR and CDR2 FQNEAQ (reference sequence). The V end lost 5 bases, the J end lost 3 bases, and 14 bases lay between the germline ends. The CDR3 bases are TGTGCCAGCAGCCGGGTACCCAGTCTCTACAATGAGCAGTTCTTC. This gives the protein CASSRVPSLYNEQFF.

The chain has TRBV3-1 (or the pseudogene TRBV3-2) and TRBJ1-1; D not resolved. CDR3 length: 16 residues. Germline V CDR1 and CDR2: LGHDT, YNNKEL (reference sequence). V gave up 0 bases and J gave up 0 bases, with 11 bases separating them. Written as DNA, the CDR3 is TGTGCCAGCAGCCAAGAGATTTTCGAGGTGAACACTGAAGCTTTCTTT. Translated: CASSQEIFEVNTEAFF.